A selection of T cell receptor beta chains follows, all from one sample in a study of regulatory T cells in long-lasting Graves disease. Via MiXCR, TCRdb re-called the multiplex PCR reads, giving one row per CDR3 protein. The table records around 250,000 distinct CDR3 sequences, more than 15% of them present only once. These same records also appear under a second study, on T cells in Graves' hyperthyroidism and ophthalmopathy.

The sequences come from peripheral blood mononuclear cells (PBMCs), collected at new diagnosis, from a patient treated with antithyroid drugs. The receptor set was obtained from a woman younger than 45 with Graves disease. The CDR3 runs from the conserved cysteine through the conserved F or W. A D gene is named only where the DNA matches it firmly. For some rows the clone size is stated as once, few or many, or as a class when expanded; others skip it.

clone size: many
J gene: TRBJ1-2
D gene: TRBD1
V gene: TRBV3-1
CDR3 DNA: TGTGCCAGCAGCCAGGGGACAGGGCGCTACACCTTC
CDR3 protein: CASSQGTGRYTF

clone size: NA
J gene: TRBJ2-5
D gene: TRBD2
V gene: TRBV7-3
CDR3 DNA: TGTGCCAGCAGCCCGACTAGCGGGGGCGAGACCCAGTACTTC
CDR3 protein: CASSPTSGGETQYF

clone size: many
J gene: TRBJ1-1
D gene: TRBD1
V gene: TRBV3-1
CDR3 DNA: TGTGCCAGCAGCCAAGAACCGGGACAGGGGTACACTGAAGCTTTCTTT
CDR3 protein: CASSQEPGQGYTEAFF

clone size: many
J gene: TRBJ2-5
D gene: NA
V gene: TRBV11-3
CDR3 DNA: TGTGCCAGCAGCAAGGACAGCTACCCCGAGGAGACCCAGTACTTC
CDR3 protein: CASSKDSYPEETQYF

clone size: many
J gene: TRBJ2-2
D gene: NA
V gene: TRBV4-2
CDR3 DNA: TGTGCCAGCAGCCAAGGGCCGAACACCGGGGAGCTGTTTTTT
CDR3 protein: CASSQGPNTGELFF

clone size: NA
J gene: TRBJ2-4
D gene: NA
V gene: TRBV4-1
CDR3 DNA: TGCGCCAGCAGCCAAGATTATGGGGAATCCGTAAACATTCAGTACTTC
CDR3 protein: CASSQDYGESVNIQYF

clone size: NA
J gene: TRBJ2-2
D gene: NA
V gene: TRBV19
CDR3 DNA: TGTGCCACCTGGGGGGCGGGTACCGGGGAGCTGTTTTTT
CDR3 protein: CATWGAGTGELFF

clone size: many
J gene: TRBJ1-2
D gene: NA
V gene: TRBV12-3/TRBV12-4
CDR3 DNA: TGTGCCAGCAGTACTGCGAACTATGGCTACACCTTC
CDR3 protein: CASSTANYGYTF

clone size: many
J gene: TRBJ2-7
D gene: TRBD1
V gene: TRBV12-5
CDR3 DNA: TGTGCTAGTGGTTCGACAGGGGGAGGGTACGAGCAGTACTTC
CDR3 protein: CASGSTGGGYEQYF

clone size: many
J gene: TRBJ1-5
D gene: TRBD1
V gene: TRBV27
CDR3 DNA: TGTGCCAGCAGACCGAACAGGGGTTGGGGTCGCAATCAGCCCCAGCATTTT
CDR3 protein: CASRPNRGWGRNQPQHF

clone size: many
J gene: TRBJ2-1
D gene: TRBD2
V gene: TRBV20-1
CDR3 DNA: TGCAGTGCCAATATTAAGGCGGGGGTCCCCAGCTCCTACAATGAGCAGTTCTTC
CDR3 protein: CSANIKAGVPSSYNEQFF

clone size: NA
J gene: TRBJ2-1
D gene: NA
V gene: TRBV15
CDR3 DNA: TGTGCCACCAGCAGGGTCCCGACGATACAGGGCGGGGGCAATGAGCAGTTCTTC
CDR3 protein: CATSRVPTIQGGGNEQFF

clone size: few
J gene: TRBJ2-3
D gene: NA
V gene: TRBV6-9
CDR3 DNA: TGTGCCAGCAGTTACTCAGGCAGATATGACACAGATACGCAGTATTTT
CDR3 protein: CASSYSGRYDTDTQYF

clone size: few
J gene: TRBJ2-2
D gene: NA
V gene: TRBV18
CDR3 DNA: TGTGCCAGCTCACCAATCAGGACAACAAGGAACACCGGGGAGCTGTTTTTT
CDR3 protein: CASSPIRTTRNTGELFF

clone size: NA
J gene: TRBJ2-7
D gene: NA
V gene: TRBV11-2
CDR3 DNA: TGTGCCAGCAGCTTAGATCGGAGTTTCGTGGACACATCCTACGAGCAGTACTTC
CDR3 protein: CASSLDRSFVDTSYEQYF

clone size: many
J gene: TRBJ1-1
D gene: NA
V gene: TRBV5-1
CDR3 DNA: TGCGCCAGCAGCTTGAGCACAGGGCGGGACACTGAAGCTTTCTTT
CDR3 protein: CASSLSTGRDTEAFF

clone size: many
J gene: TRBJ2-5
D gene: TRBD1
V gene: TRBV5-5
CDR3 DNA: TGTGCCAGCAGCTGGGACAGGGGACAAGAGACCCAGTACTTC
CDR3 protein: CASSWDRGQETQYF

clone size: once
J gene: TRBJ1-6
D gene: TRBD1
V gene: TRBV19
CDR3 DNA: TGTGCCAGCGACCCGGGACAGGCTAATTCACCCCTCCACTTT
CDR3 protein: CASDPGQANSPLHF

clone size: many
J gene: TRBJ2-1
D gene: NA
V gene: TRBV9
CDR3 DNA: TGTGCCAGCAGCGTGGGGGGAGACAATGAGCAGTTCTTC
CDR3 protein: CASSVGGDNEQFF

clone size: many
J gene: TRBJ1-3
D gene: NA
V gene: TRBV7-6
CDR3 DNA: TGTGCCAGCAGCTCCCGACAGTATGGAAACACCATATATTTT
CDR3 protein: CASSSRQYGNTIYF

clone size: few
J gene: TRBJ2-5
D gene: NA
V gene: TRBV19
CDR3 DNA: TGTGCCAGTAGTGTCTCAGGAGCCCCGGATGAGACCCAGTACTTC
CDR3 protein: CASSVSGAPDETQYF

clone size: NA
J gene: TRBJ2-5
D gene: TRBD2
V gene: TRBV20-1
CDR3 DNA: TGCAGTGCGCCGAGGGGTCTAGCGGGGGGGCAAGAGACCCAGTACTTC
CDR3 protein: CSAPRGLAGGQETQYF

clone size: many
J gene: TRBJ2-1
D gene: TRBD1
V gene: TRBV5-6
CDR3 DNA: TGTGCCAGCAGCTTCTCCGGGACAGCTATCTACAATGAGCAGTTCTTC
CDR3 protein: CASSFSGTAIYNEQFF

clone size: NA
J gene: TRBJ2-1
D gene: NA
V gene: TRBV6-1
CDR3 DNA: TGTGCCAGCAGCACGAGCGGAGCAACCTACAATGAGCAGTTCTTC
CDR3 protein: CASSTSGATYNEQFF

clone size: many
J gene: TRBJ1-1
D gene: NA
V gene: TRBV27
CDR3 DNA: TGTGCCAGCAGTTTATCGAGGGGACCGGGGACTGAAGCTTTCTTT
CDR3 protein: CASSLSRGPGTEAFF

clone size: many
J gene: TRBJ2-3
D gene: NA
V gene: TRBV20-1
CDR3 DNA: TGCAGTGTCTCAAGGGATGAATACAGGGCGTCAGATACGCAGTATTTT
CDR3 protein: CSVSRDEYRASDTQYF

clone size: many
J gene: TRBJ1-2
D gene: NA
V gene: TRBV18
CDR3 DNA: TGTGCCAGCTCACTCTCGGAACGTAGCTATGGCTACACCTTC
CDR3 protein: CASSLSERSYGYTF

clone size: once
J gene: TRBJ1-3
D gene: NA
V gene: TRBV6-1
CDR3 DNA: TGTGCCAGCAGTGAAGGTGGGATAACTGGAAACACCATATATTTT
CDR3 protein: CASSEGGITGNTIYF

clone size: once
J gene: TRBJ2-1
D gene: TRBD1
V gene: TRBV10-2
CDR3 DNA: TGCGCCAGCAGTGAGTCGGGACAGGGGTTCTGGGAGTTCTTC
CDR3 protein: CASSESGQGFWEFF

clone size: many
J gene: TRBJ1-3
D gene: NA
V gene: TRBV11-2
CDR3 DNA: TGTGCCAGCAGCTTAGGACCCGGACCTGGAAACACCATATATTTT
CDR3 protein: CASSLGPGPGNTIYF

clone size: many
J gene: TRBJ1-2
D gene: NA
V gene: TRBV7-2
CDR3 DNA: TGTGCCAGCAGCTTAGGGGCAGGGTTGATCTATGGCTACACCTTC
CDR3 protein: CASSLGAGLIYGYTF

clone size: NA
J gene: TRBJ2-3
D gene: TRBD2
V gene: TRBV20-1
CDR3 DNA: TGCAGTGCTAGATCGGCGGGGGGGGTCACAGATACGCAGTATTTT
CDR3 protein: CSARSAGGVTDTQYF

clone size: many
J gene: TRBJ2-5
D gene: NA
V gene: TRBV7-9
CDR3 DNA: TGTGCCAGCAGCCCCGAGTACTTC
CDR3 protein: CASSPEYF

clone size: NA
J gene: TRBJ2-4
D gene: NA
V gene: TRBV20-1
CDR3 DNA: TGCAGTGCTAGCAGGTCGGACAAAAACATTCAGTACTTC
CDR3 protein: CSASRSDKNIQYF

clone size: many
J gene: TRBJ2-3
D gene: TRBD2
V gene: TRBV27
CDR3 DNA: TGTGCCAGCAGTTTCGTGGGACTAGCGGGGGAAGGCACAGATACGCAGTATTTT
CDR3 protein: CASSFVGLAGEGTDTQYF

clone size: many
J gene: TRBJ1-4
D gene: NA
V gene: TRBV20-1
CDR3 DNA: TGCAGTGCTAGCCTAACAGGTCGGACTAATGAAAAACTGTTTTTT
CDR3 protein: CSASLTGRTNEKLFF

clone size: many
J gene: TRBJ2-7
D gene: NA
V gene: TRBV6-5
CDR3 DNA: TGTGCCAGCAGGTACTCTTTTTTCAGGGGCGACGAGCAGTACTTC
CDR3 protein: CASRYSFFRGDEQYF

clone size: NA
J gene: TRBJ2-5
D gene: NA
V gene: TRBV12-3/TRBV12-4
CDR3 DNA: TGTGCCAGCAATCGGACCCCTATTCAAGAGACCCAGTACTTC
CDR3 protein: CASNRTPIQETQYF

clone size: many
J gene: TRBJ2-5
D gene: TRBD1
V gene: TRBV3-1
CDR3 DNA: TGTGCCAGCAGCCACTCAGGGGGAAGGGGAGAGACCCAGTACTTC
CDR3 protein: CASSHSGGRGETQYF

clone size: few
J gene: TRBJ1-3
D gene: TRBD1
V gene: TRBV27
CDR3 DNA: TGTGCCAGCAGTTCGCCGACAGGGGGACCTGGAAACACCATATATTTT
CDR3 protein: CASSSPTGGPGNTIYF

clone size: many
J gene: TRBJ2-7
D gene: NA
V gene: TRBV7-6
CDR3 DNA: TGTGCCAGCAGCCTTAGACAGACCAACTCCTACGAGCAGTACTTC
CDR3 protein: CASSLRQTNSYEQYF

clone size: NA
J gene: TRBJ1-6
D gene: NA
V gene: TRBV27
CDR3 DNA: TGTGCCAGCAGTTCCCGACCCGACGGATTTAGGTCCCTCCACTTT
CDR3 protein: CASSSRPDGFRSLHF

clone size: many
J gene: TRBJ1-2
D gene: TRBD1
V gene: TRBV2
CDR3 DNA: TGTGCCAGCAGCGCGACAGGGAACTATGGCTACACCTTC
CDR3 protein: CASSATGNYGYTF

clone size: few
J gene: TRBJ2-5
D gene: TRBD2
V gene: TRBV10-2
CDR3 DNA: TGCGCCAGCAGTGACAGCGGGAGCTGGGAGACCCAGTACTTC
CDR3 protein: CASSDSGSWETQYF

clone size: NA
J gene: TRBJ2-1
D gene: NA
V gene: TRBV27
CDR3 DNA: TGTGCCAGCAGTATCCGCAATGAGCAGTTCTTC
CDR3 protein: CASSIRNEQFF

clone size: many
J gene: TRBJ2-7
D gene: NA
V gene: TRBV5-1
CDR3 DNA: TGTGCCAGCAGCCGCGGCGGGGGCCTGAGCTCCTACGAGCAGTACTTC
CDR3 protein: CASSRGGGLSSYEQYF

clone size: many
J gene: TRBJ1-1
D gene: NA
V gene: TRBV12-5
CDR3 DNA: TGTGCTAGTGAGGGGCGCCATACGAACACTGAAGCTTTCTTT
CDR3 protein: CASEGRHTNTEAFF

clone size: NA
J gene: TRBJ2-3
D gene: NA
V gene: TRBV3-1
CDR3 DNA: TGTGCCAGCAGCCTAAACGGGGAAAGCACAGATACGCAGTATTTT
CDR3 protein: CASSLNGESTDTQYF

clone size: many
J gene: TRBJ1-2
D gene: NA
V gene: TRBV7-2
CDR3 DNA: TGTGCCAGCAGCCCCCCTGGGGGCCTCCGGTATGGCTACACCTTC
CDR3 protein: CASSPPGGLRYGYTF

clone size: NA
J gene: TRBJ2-7
D gene: NA
V gene: TRBV7-2
CDR3 DNA: TGTGCCAGCAGCTTAGGGGTGCCCACTGGCTCCTACGAGCAGTACTTC
CDR3 protein: CASSLGVPTGSYEQYF

clone size: many
J gene: TRBJ2-3
D gene: NA
V gene: TRBV6-2/TRBV6-3
CDR3 DNA: TGTGCCAGCAGTTACTCGAGAGCGGCAGATACGCAGTATTTT
CDR3 protein: CASSYSRAADTQYF

clone size: many
J gene: TRBJ2-5
D gene: TRBD2
V gene: TRBV18
CDR3 DNA: TGTGCCAGCTCTCCCCCAAAACTAGCGGGGACCCAAGAGACCCAGTACTTC
CDR3 protein: CASSPPKLAGTQETQYF

clone size: many
J gene: TRBJ2-2
D gene: NA
V gene: TRBV29-1
CDR3 DNA: TGCAGCGTTAGGCCGCAGTCCACCGGGGAGCTGTTTTTT
CDR3 protein: CSVRPQSTGELFF

clone size: NA
J gene: TRBJ2-1
D gene: TRBD2
V gene: TRBV7-6
CDR3 DNA: TGTGCCAGCAGCGGAGCGGGGGGGCCGCAGTTCTTC
CDR3 protein: CASSGAGGPQFF

clone size: many
J gene: TRBJ2-1
D gene: NA
V gene: TRBV20-1
CDR3 DNA: TGCAGTGCCCTTTGGGGCATTGGGCAGTTCTTC
CDR3 protein: CSALWGIGQFF

clone size: many
J gene: TRBJ1-1
D gene: NA
V gene: TRBV10-3
CDR3 DNA: TGTGCCATCAGTGAGACAGGGAACACTGAAGCTTTCTTT
CDR3 protein: CAISETGNTEAFF

clone size: many
J gene: TRBJ2-5
D gene: TRBD2
V gene: TRBV7-9
CDR3 DNA: TGTGCCAGCAGCTTAGCGGACCGTAGCGGGCCTCACCGGGGGGAGACCCAGTACTTC
CDR3 protein: CASSLADRSGPHRGETQYF